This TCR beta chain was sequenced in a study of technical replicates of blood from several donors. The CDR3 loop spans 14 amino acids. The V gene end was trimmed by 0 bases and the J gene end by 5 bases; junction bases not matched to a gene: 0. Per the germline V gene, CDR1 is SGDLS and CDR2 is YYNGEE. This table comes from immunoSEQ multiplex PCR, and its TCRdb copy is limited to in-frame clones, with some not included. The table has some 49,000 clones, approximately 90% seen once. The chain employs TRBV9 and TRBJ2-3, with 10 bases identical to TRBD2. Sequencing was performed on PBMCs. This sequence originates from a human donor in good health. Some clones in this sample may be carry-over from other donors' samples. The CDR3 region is CASSVGTSGDTQYF. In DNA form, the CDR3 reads TGTGCCAGCAGCGTAGGGACTAGCGGAGATACGCAGTATTTT.